Shown below are 9 T cell receptor beta chains from a single sample sequenced in a study of blood T cells in healthy people across ages (dated by TCRdb to the mid-2010s). To prepare the library, 5' RACE was applied. TCRdb lists the instrument as Illumina HiSeq 2500. A second PCR of about 7 to 12 cycles was run with a J-beta primer mix and a sample-barcoded 5' primer. TCRdb handled the public reads itself, with Q25 trimming in fastp and clone calling in MiXCR, and kept productive beta chains. Each entry merges the rows of one CDR3 protein and shows their most common DNA and genes. The sample table holds 650,000 to 1,000,000 distinct CDR3 sequences, of which 36% were seen once. The top ten clonotypes cover under 15% of the sample. Sequencing was performed on blood. The source is a man aged 18 to 29 in good health.

This clonotype was observed a few times. This chain joins TRBV6-2 or TRBV6-3 and TRBJ2-3, with 7 bases that match TRBD2. The ends lost 9 bases at V and 4 bases at J; junction bases unmatched: 4. Per the germline V gene, CDR1 is MNHEY and CDR2 is SVGEGT. The CDR3 spans 12 residues. The CDR3 region has the DNA TGTGCCAGTACTACTAGCGCAGATACGCAGTATTTT. Its protein is CASTTSADTQYF.

To note about this clonotype: This may come from a read error, since a much larger clone is one base off. CDR3 nucleotide sequence: TGTGCCAGCAGTTCGGGGACTTCCCGCACAGATACGCGGTATTTT. Translation: CASSSGTSRTDTRYF. This chain joins TRBV6-1 and TRBJ2-3, with D possibly being TRBD2 (6 bases). CDR3 length: 15 amino acids. Germline-derived CDR1 and CDR2 are MNHNS and SASEGT.

This clonotype showed up just a few times. The V and J genes are TRBV4-2 and TRBJ1-1; D is ambiguous. Germline CDR1 is LGHNA and CDR2 is YNFKEQ. V was clipped by 0 bases and J by 11 bases, with 10 bases between them. This CDR3 is 12 amino acids long. The CDR3 protein is CASSQDRGRAFF. The CDR3 DNA reads as TGTGCCAGCAGCCAAGATCGGGGAAGGGCTTTCTTT.

This clonotype was counted only a few times. The gene calls are TRBV4-3 and TRBJ1-1, with D possibly TRBD1 on 6 matching bases. CDR1 and CDR2 (germline): LGHNA, YSLEER. This CDR3 comprises 16 residues. The V gene lost 0 bases and the J gene lost 4 bases, with 15 bases spanning the gap. The CDR3 region has the DNA TGCGCCAGCAGCCAAGAGTTTGGTGGGGGCCTCACTGAAGCTTTCTTT. This translates into CASSQEFGGGLTEAFF.

The table lists this clonotype with a few counts. The chain joins TRBV7-9 to TRBJ2-4; the D is unclear. V lost 2 bases to trimming and J lost 0 bases, with 8 bases between them. CDR1 is SEHNR and CDR2 is FQNEAQ in the germline V gene (reference sequence). There are 15 residues in the CDR3. This chain's CDR3 is CASSLPTLAKNIQYF. The CDR3 DNA is TGTGCCAGCAGCTTACCCACACTAGCCAAAAACATTCAGTACTTC.

This clonotype was recorded a few times. The rearrangement joins TRBV7-2 to TRBJ2-5; tentative D call: TRBD2 (6 bases). V shed 5 bases and J shed 1 base, with 11 bases lying between them. CDR1 SGHTA and CDR2 FQGNSA come from the germline V gene. The CDR3 has 14 amino acids. The CDR3 DNA reads as TGTGCCAGCAGCCGACCGGGACTCCAAGAGACCCAGTACTTC. Its protein product is CASSRPGLQETQYF. Supplemented by reference TRBV7-2 and TRBJ2-5, the full variable domain reads GAGVSQSPSNKVTEKGKDVELRCDPISGHTALYWYRQSLGQGLEFLIYFQGNSAPDKSGLPSDRFSAERTGGSVSTLTIQRTQQEDSAVYLCASSRPGLQETQYFGPGTRLLVL.

The V gene is TRBV6-2 or TRBV6-3, the J gene TRBJ2-1; 7 bases match TRBD2. Germline CDR1 is MNHEY and CDR2 is SVGEGT. CDR3 length: 15 amino acids. The trim removed 7 bases at V and 4 bases at J, leaving 10 bases unmatched. The CDR3, as DNA: TGTGCCAGCAATCCCGGAGGTAGCGGGTACAATGAGCAGTTCTTC. Residues: CASNPGGSGYNEQFF.

This clonotype has a handful of counts. V usage is TRBV7-2 and J usage is TRBJ2-1; D unclear. The CDR3 consists of 15 residues. V lost 5 bases to trimming and J lost 10 bases, with 21 bases between them. Germline assignment: CDR1 SGHTA and CDR2 FQGNSA. CDR3 nucleotides: TGTGCCAGCAGCCCCCCAGGTGTTGTCGGGCGAGAGCAGTTCTTC. It yields the protein CASSPPGVVGREQFF.

The chain carries TRBV14 and TRBJ1-2; D is uncertain. The germline gives CDR1 SGHDN, CDR2 FVKESK. This CDR3 has 14 amino acids. Trimming removed 1 base from V and 8 bases from J, with 14 bases in between. CDR3 loop: CASSQARSPKGYTF. CDR3 sequence (DNA): TGTGCCAGCAGCCAAGCGCGGTCCCCTAAGGGCTACACCTTC.